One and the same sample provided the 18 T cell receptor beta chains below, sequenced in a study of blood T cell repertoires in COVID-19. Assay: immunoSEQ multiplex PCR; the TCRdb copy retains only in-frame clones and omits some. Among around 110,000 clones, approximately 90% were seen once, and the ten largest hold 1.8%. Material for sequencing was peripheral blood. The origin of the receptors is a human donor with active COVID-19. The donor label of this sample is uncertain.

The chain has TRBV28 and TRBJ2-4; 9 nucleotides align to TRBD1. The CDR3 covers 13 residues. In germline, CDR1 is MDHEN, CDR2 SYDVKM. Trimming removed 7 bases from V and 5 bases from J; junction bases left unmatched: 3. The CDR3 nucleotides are TGTGCCAGCATCAGACAGGGGGAAAACATTCAGTACTTC. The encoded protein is CASIRQGENIQYF.

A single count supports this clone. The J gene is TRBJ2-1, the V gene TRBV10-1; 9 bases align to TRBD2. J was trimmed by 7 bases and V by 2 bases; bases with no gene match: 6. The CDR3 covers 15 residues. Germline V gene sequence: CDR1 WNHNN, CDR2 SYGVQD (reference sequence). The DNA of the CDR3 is TGCGCCAGCAGTGAGGGGCGGGGGGGCCCGAATGAGCAGTTCTTC. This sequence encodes CASSEGRGGPNEQFF.

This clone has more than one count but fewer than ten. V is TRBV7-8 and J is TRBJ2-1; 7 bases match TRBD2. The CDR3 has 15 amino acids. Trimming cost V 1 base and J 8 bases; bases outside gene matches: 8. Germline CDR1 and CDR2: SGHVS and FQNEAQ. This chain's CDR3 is CASSLGLQAGHEQFF. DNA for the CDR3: TGTGCCAGCAGCTTAGGTCTGCAAGCGGGGCATGAGCAGTTCTTC.

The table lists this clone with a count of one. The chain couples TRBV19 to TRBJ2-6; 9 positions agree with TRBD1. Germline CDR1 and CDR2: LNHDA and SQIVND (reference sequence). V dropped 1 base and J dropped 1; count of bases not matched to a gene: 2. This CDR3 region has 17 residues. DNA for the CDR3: TGTGCCAGTAGTATAGCGGACAGGGGATCTGGGGCCAACGTCCTGACTTTC. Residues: CASSIADRGSGANVLTF.

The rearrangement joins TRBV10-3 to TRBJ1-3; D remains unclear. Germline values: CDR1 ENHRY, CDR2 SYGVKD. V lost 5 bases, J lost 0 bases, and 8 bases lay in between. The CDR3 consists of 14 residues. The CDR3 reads CAISSASSGNTIYF. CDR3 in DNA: TGTGCCATCAGTTCTGCGAGCTCTGGAAACACCATATATTTT.

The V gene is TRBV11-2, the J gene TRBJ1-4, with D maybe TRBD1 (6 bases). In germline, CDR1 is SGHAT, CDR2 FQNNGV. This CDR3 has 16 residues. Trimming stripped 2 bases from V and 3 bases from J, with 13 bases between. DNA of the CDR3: TGTGCCAGCAGCTTACGGTCAGGGGCTCCTAATGAAAAACTGTTTTTT. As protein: CASSLRSGAPNEKLFF.

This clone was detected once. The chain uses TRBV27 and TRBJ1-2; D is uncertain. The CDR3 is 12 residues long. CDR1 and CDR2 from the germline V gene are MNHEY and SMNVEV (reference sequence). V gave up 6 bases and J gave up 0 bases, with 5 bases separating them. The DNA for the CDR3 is TGTGCCAGCAGGGGAGCTAACTATGGCTACACCTTC. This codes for CASRGANYGYTF.

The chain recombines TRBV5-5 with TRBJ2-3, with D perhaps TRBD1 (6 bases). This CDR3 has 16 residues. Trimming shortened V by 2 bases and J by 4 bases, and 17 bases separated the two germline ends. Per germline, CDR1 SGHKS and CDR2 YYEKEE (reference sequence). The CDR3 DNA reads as TGTGCCAGCAGCTTTGTACAGGGACACGGGCCAGATACGCAGTATTTT. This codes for CASSFVQGHGPDTQYF.

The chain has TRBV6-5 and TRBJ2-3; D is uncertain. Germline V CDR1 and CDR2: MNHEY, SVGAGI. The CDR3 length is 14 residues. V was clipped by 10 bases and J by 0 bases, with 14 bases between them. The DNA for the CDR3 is TGTGCCACCCAGGAACTTTTTAGCACAGATACGCAGTATTTT. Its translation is CATQELFSTDTQYF.

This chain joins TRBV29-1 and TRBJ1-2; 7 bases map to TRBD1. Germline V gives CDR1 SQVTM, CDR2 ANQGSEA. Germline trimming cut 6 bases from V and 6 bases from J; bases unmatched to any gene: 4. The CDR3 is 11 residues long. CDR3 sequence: CSVWTGHGYTF. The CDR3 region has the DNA TGCAGCGTCTGGACAGGCCATGGCTACACCTTC.

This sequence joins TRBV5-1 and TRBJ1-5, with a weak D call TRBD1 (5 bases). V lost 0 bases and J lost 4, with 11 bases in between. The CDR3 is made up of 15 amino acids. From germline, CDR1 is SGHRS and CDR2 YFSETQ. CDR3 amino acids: CASSLAMGPNQPQHF. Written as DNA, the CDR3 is TGCGCCAGCAGCTTGGCTATGGGGCCTAATCAGCCCCAGCATTTT.

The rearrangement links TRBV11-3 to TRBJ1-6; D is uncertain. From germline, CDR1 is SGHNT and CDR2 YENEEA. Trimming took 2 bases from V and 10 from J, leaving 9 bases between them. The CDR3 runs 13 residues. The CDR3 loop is CASSLPRVSPLHF. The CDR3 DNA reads TGTGCCAGCAGCTTACCACGGGTGTCACCCCTCCACTTT.

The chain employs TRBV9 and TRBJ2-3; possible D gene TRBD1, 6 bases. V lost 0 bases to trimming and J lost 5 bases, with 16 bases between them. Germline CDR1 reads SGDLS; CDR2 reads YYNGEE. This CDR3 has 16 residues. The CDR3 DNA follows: TGTGCCAGCAGCGTAGAAGGACAACAGGGAGTAGATACGCAGTATTTT. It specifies CASSVEGQQGVDTQYF. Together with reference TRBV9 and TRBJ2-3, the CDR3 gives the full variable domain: DSGVTQTPKHLITATGQRVTLRCSPRSGDLSVYWYQQSLDQGLQFLIQYYNGEERAKGNILERFSAQQFPDLHSELNLSSLELGDSALYFCASSVEGQQGVDTQYFGPGTRLTVL.

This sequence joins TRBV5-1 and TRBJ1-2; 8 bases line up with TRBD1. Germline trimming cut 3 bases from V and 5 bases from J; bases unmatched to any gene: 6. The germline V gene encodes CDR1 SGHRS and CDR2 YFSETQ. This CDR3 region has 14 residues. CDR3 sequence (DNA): TGCGCCAGCAGCTACGGACAGGGAGGTTATGGCTACACCTTC. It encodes CASSYGQGGYGYTF. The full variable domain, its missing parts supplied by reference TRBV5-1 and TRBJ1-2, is KAGVTQTPRYLIKTRGQQVTLSCSPISGHRSVSWYQQTPGQGLQFLFEYFSETQRNKGNFPGRFSGRQFSNSRSEMNVSTLELGDSALYLCASSYGQGGYGYTFGSGTRLTVV.

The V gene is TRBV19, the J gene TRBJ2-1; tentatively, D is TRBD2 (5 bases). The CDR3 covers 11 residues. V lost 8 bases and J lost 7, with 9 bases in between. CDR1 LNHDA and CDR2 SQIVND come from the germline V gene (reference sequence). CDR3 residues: CASSGVNEQFF. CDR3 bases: TGTGCCAGTTCCGGGGTGAATGAGCAGTTCTTC.

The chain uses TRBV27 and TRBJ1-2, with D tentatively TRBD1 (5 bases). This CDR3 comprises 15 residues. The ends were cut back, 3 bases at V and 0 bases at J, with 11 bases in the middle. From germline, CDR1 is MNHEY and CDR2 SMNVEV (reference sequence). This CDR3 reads CASSFSEGANYGYTF. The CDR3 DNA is TGTGCCAGCAGTTTTTCGGAAGGGGCTAACTATGGCTACACCTTC.

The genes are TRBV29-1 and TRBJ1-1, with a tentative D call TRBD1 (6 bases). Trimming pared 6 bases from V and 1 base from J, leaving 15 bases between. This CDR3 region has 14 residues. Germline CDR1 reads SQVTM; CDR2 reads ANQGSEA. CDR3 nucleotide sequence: TGCAGCGTAAAGATGGGACACGCGAACACTGAAGCTTTCTTT. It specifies CSVKMGHANTEAFF.

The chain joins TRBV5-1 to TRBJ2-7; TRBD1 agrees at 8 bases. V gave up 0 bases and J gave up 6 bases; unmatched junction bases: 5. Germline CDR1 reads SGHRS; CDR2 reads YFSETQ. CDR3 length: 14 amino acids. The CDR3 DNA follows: TGCGCCAGCAGCTTGGACGGACAGGGATTCGAGCAGTACTTC. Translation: CASSLDGQGFEQYF.